This T cell receptor (beta chain) was identified during a study of blood T cell repertoires in COVID-19. Study context: Some COVID-19 samples were acute and others convalescent; all came from the United States, Italy and Spain. T cells, B-cell-depleted T cells, or PBMCs provided the cDNA or gDNA that served as material.

The CDR3 runs to 13 residues. Germline V lookup: CDR1 SGHTS, CDR2 YDEGEE. Trimming shortened V by 4 bases and J by 0 bases, and 7 bases separated the two germline ends. Authors' data handling: It was from reference gene primer amplification that nucleated cell counts were estimated. Clones were read by immunoSEQ multiplex PCR, and TCRdb kept only the in-frame ones, dropping some. V and J calls and clone size are copied from that table; D and trimming were computed from the DNA. This sample has 30,000 to 45,000 clones, with about 87% found just once. The sample was peripheral blood. The TCR originated in a human donor in a cohort sampled during active COVID-19. The gene calls are TRBV5-8 and TRBJ1-1; unclear D gene. The CDR3 spells CASSRELNTEAFF. CDR3 coding DNA: TGTGCCAGCAGCCGGGAGTTGAACACTGAAGCTTTCTTT. Variable domain in full (rest from reference TRBV5-8 and TRBJ1-1): EAGVTQSPTHLIKTRGQQATLRCSPISGHTSVYWYQQALGLGLQFLLWYDEGEERNRGNFPPRFSGRQFPNYSSELNVNALELEDSALYLCASSRELNTEAFFGQGTRLTVV.